The clone carrying this T cell receptor beta chain was seen a single time. The entry originates in a study of blood T cell repertoires in COVID-19. Study-level background: There were acute and convalescent COVID-19 samples, and they came from the United States, Italy and Spain. T cells, B-cell-depleted T cells, or PBMCs supplied cDNA or gDNA.

CDR3 size: 14 residues. The ends were cut back, 6 bases at V and 3 bases at J, with 15 bases in the middle. Germline V lookup: CDR1 MNHEY, CDR2 SMNVEV (reference sequence). How the authors handled the data: Cell counts per sample came from amplifying reference gene primers. Measured with immunoSEQ multiplex PCR; TCRdb has only the in-frame clones, and not every one. V, J and clone size derive from that table, while D and trimming were established from the DNA sequence. Counted here are under 300,000 clones, 83% occurring once; the ten biggest clones make up 5.5%. The chain carries TRBV27 and TRBJ2-7; the D gene is possibly TRBD1 (6 bases). The sequence was obtained from a human donor in a cohort sampled during active COVID-19. Sequencing was done on a sample of peripheral blood. The CDR3 DNA is TGTGCCAGCAGCCGTTCCGGGACACTCTACGAGCAGTACTTC. This codes for CASSRSGTLYEQYF.